These T cell receptor beta chains were read from a single sample in a study of OX40 agonist ivuxolimab in advanced cancers. Some clones are missing from TCRdb's copy, which holds only in-frame ones; the method was immunoSEQ multiplex PCR. The table lists more than 50,000 clones, 87% of them singletons, with about 5.6% in the top ten. The sample was CD4+ or CD8+ T cells sorted from blood, taken in a trial of the OX40 agonist ivuxolimab. The receptors come from an adult with an advanced solid tumor such as melanoma, head and neck, liver or kidney cancer. Both conserved end residues are part of each CDR3. D genes are given only for firm matches. Expanded clones get a size class; other rows say once, few or many, or leave the size out.

size | J | D | V | DNA | CDR3
NA | TRBJ1-1 | NA | TRBV5-1 | TGCGCCAGCAGCTTGGTGGCGGCGAACACTGAAGCTTTCTTT | CASSLVAANTEAFF
NA | TRBJ1-1 | NA | TRBV6-1 | TGTGCCAGCAGTGTACAGCCGAACACTGAAGCTTTCTTT | CASSVQPNTEAFF
NA | TRBJ1-5 | NA | TRBV2 | TGTGCCAGCAGTGAAGCGGAGAATCAGCCCCAGCATTTT | CASSEAENQPQHF
NA | TRBJ2-1 | NA | TRBV4-3 | TGCGCCAGCAGCCAAGAGGGACGGGGGACCTACTCCTACAATGAGCAGTTCTTC | CASSQEGRGTYSYNEQFF
NA | TRBJ1-1 | NA | TRBV28 | TGTGCCAGCAGTTTACGAGGGGGGAACACTGAAGCTTTCTTT | CASSLRGGNTEAFF
few | TRBJ2-5 | TRBD1 | TRBV25-1 | TGTGCCAGCAGTGAATACGGGACAGGGGTGGAGACCCAGTACTTC | CASSEYGTGVETQYF
NA | TRBJ2-5 | NA | TRBV5-6 | TGTGCCAGCAGTACGCCGGGGGCAGAGACCCAGTACTTC | CASSTPGAETQYF
NA | TRBJ2-1 | TRBD2 | TRBV6-5 | TGTGCCAGCAGGCTGGGACTAGCGGGGGTTGATGAGCAGTTCTTC | CASRLGLAGVDEQFF
NA | TRBJ2-7 | NA | TRBV6-5 | TGTGCCAGCAGCCACCTCGGGACCCCCTACGAGCAGTACTTC | CASSHLGTPYEQYF
NA | TRBJ2-1 | TRBD2 | TRBV2 | TGTGCCAGCAGTGAGGGACTAGCTATCAATGAGCAGTTCTTC | CASSEGLAINEQFF
NA | TRBJ1-5 | NA | TRBV19 | TGTGCCAGTAGGAGGGGGAATCAGCCCCAGCATTTT | CASRRGNQPQHF
NA | TRBJ2-1 | TRBD1 | TRBV2 | TGTGCCAGCCTCCGAGACAGGGGGTCGGATGAGCAGTTCTTC | CASLRDRGSDEQFF
NA | TRBJ1-4 | NA | TRBV2 | TGTGCCAGCAGGAGACAGGAAAAACTGTTTTTT | CASRRQEKLFF
NA | TRBJ2-7 | NA | TRBV6-5 | TGTGCCAGCAACCGACCTTTCGGGTACGAGCAGTACTTC | CASNRPFGYEQYF
NA | TRBJ1-4 | NA | TRBV4-1 | TGCGCCAGCAGCCCCCCAGGTAGAGAAATGGAAAAACTGTTTTTT | CASSPPGREMEKLFF
many | TRBJ1-1 | NA | TRBV25-1 | TGTGCCAGCAGTGATGGCCAGAGGATAGCTGAAGCTTTCTTT | CASSDGQRIAEAFF
NA | TRBJ1-1 | TRBD1 | TRBV11-3 | TGTGCCAGCAAGGGGGCAATGGGCACTGAAGCTTTCTTT | CASKGAMGTEAFF
NA | TRBJ2-7 | TRBD2 | TRBV6-6 | TGTGCCAGCAGTTCTGGGGCGGGAGGCGCCTACGAGCAGTACTTC | CASSSGAGGAYEQYF
NA | TRBJ2-1 | TRBD2 | TRBV11-2 | TGTGCCAGCAGCCCTACCCGCGGGAGCGGCACCTACAATGAGCAGTTCTTC | CASSPTRGSGTYNEQFF
NA | TRBJ2-7 | NA | TRBV2 | TGTGCCAGCAAGGACACGGCCTCCTACGAGCAGTACTTC | CASKDTASYEQYF
NA | TRBJ1-5 | TRBD1 | TRBV19 | TGTGCCAGTAGTCTGACAGGGGGAAATCAGCCCCAGCATTTT | CASSLTGGNQPQHF
NA | TRBJ1-1 | NA | TRBV7-8 | TGTGCCAGCAGCTTACCAGGGAACACTGAAGCTTTCTTT | CASSLPGNTEAFF
NA | TRBJ1-2 | TRBD1 | TRBV5-8 | TGTGCCAGCTCAGGACAGGGGGAGGATGGCTACACCTTC | CASSGQGEDGYTF
NA | TRBJ2-3 | NA | TRBV15 | TGTGCCACCAGTTTGCGGGACCGGGGCACAGATACGCAGTATTTT | CATSLRDRGTDTQYF
few | TRBJ2-2 | NA | TRBV10-1 | TGCGCCAGCAGCAGGGATTACACCGGGGAGCTGTTTTTT | CASSRDYTGELFF
NA | TRBJ2-1 | TRBD2 | TRBV10-3 | TGTGCCATCAGGGGGGGGGTTTACAATGAGCAGTTCTTC | CAIRGGVYNEQFF
NA | TRBJ1-1 | NA | TRBV5-5 | TGTGCCAGCACGCAGGGACGGATCAACACTGAAGCTTTCTTT | CASTQGRINTEAFF
NA | TRBJ2-1 | NA | TRBV5-1 | TGCGCCAGCAGCTTGGCGGTAAGCTCCTACAATGAGCAGTTCTTC | CASSLAVSSYNEQFF
NA | TRBJ1-1 | NA | TRBV11-2 | TGTGCCAGCAGTATATTACAGGTGAACACTGAAGCTTTCTTT | CASSILQVNTEAFF
NA | TRBJ1-5 | TRBD1 | TRBV10-3 | TGTGCCATCAGCCAGGGGGCCCGCAATCAGCCCCAGCATTTT | CAISQGARNQPQHF
NA | TRBJ1-4 | NA | TRBV9 | TGTGCCAGCAGCCCAAGTCAGGGATTGGGCGAAAAACTGTTTTTT | CASSPSQGLGEKLFF
NA | TRBJ1-2 | NA | TRBV6-1 | TGTGCCAGCAGTGTACAGTCCTATGGCTACACCTTC | CASSVQSYGYTF
NA | TRBJ1-4 | TRBD1 | TRBV7-8 | TGTGCCAGCAGCGACCGGGACAGGTCAACTAATGAAAAACTGTTTTTT | CASSDRDRSTNEKLFF
NA | TRBJ1-5 | TRBD1 | TRBV7-2 | TGTGCCAGCAGCACGGCGGGACAGGGAAGTCAGCCCCAGCATTTT | CASSTAGQGSQPQHF
NA | TRBJ1-2 | NA | TRBV5-4 | TGTGCCAGCAGCTTGGGACAGAAGTATGGCTACACCTTC | CASSLGQKYGYTF